Reported below is one T cell receptor beta chain. No antigen is known for it. The data were obtained in a study of immune cell composition in non-small cell lung cancer. Study context: Histologic subtype was mainly adenocarcinoma or squamous cell carcinoma.

Sequencing used immunoSEQ multiplex PCR; TCRdb keeps in-frame clones, though not all of them. This table holds fewer than 8,000 clones, 78% found once. Findings and caveats of the study: It was not proven that tumour-reactive clones equal dominant tumour-associated clones. In adenocarcinoma, maximal tumour-associated clone frequency tracked TIL tumour reactivity. Squamous lung tumours showed higher top 10 clone scores and clonality than adenocarcinomas.

Germline CDR1 and CDR2: KGHSH and LQKENI. This CDR3 comprises 17 residues. Unmatched junction bases numbered 11, after V lost 2 bases and J lost 6 bases. The clonotype originates from a human donor with non-small cell lung cancer. The chain employs TRBV18 and TRBJ2-1; 9 nucleotides line up with TRBD1. Material: lung tumor tissue. CDR3 amino acids: CASSPVNWDRAGNEQFF. In DNA, the CDR3 is TGTGCCAGCTCACCAGTTAATTGGGACAGGGCAGGCAATGAGCAGTTCTTC.